This T cell receptor (beta chain) was identified in a study of breast tumors, draining lymph nodes, adjacent tissues. General study results and limits: Data fit most tumor T cells coming from lymph node, expanding in tumor. Data only fit, rather than demonstrated, lymph node origin of most tumor T cells. Tumor repertoires ranked between lymph nodes and nontumor tissue in diversity, with V and J gene preferences. Tumor and nontumor repertoires were significantly more similar in luminal-like than in basal-like breast cancer.

This clonotype was counted many times. Its cognate antigen is unknown. The CDR3 totals 13 residues. Germline CDR1 DFQATT, CDR2 SNEGSKA (reference sequence). Germline trimming cut 7 bases from V and 4 bases from J; bases unmatched to any gene: 3. One entry per CDR3 protein results from TCRdb running MiXCR on the multiplex PCR reads. The data show 200,000 to 300,000 distinct CDR3 sequences, with roughly 31% seen just once and more than 0.95% held by the top ten. Breast cancer patients provided tissue from their axillary draining lymph nodes. This receptor was taken from a female donor with breast cancer. Some clones in this sample may be carry-over from other donors' samples. Sequencing was done on a sample of axillary lymph node tissue. The genes are TRBV20-1 and TRBJ2-1, with 11 bases that match TRBD2. CDR3 sequence reads: CSGGTSGYNEQFF. CDR3 coding DNA: TGCAGTGGAGGGACTAGCGGATACAATGAGCAGTTCTTC.